This T cell receptor beta chain was observed in a study of blood T cell repertoires in COVID-19. For the study at large: Italy, Spain and the United States were the sources of the convalescent and acute COVID-19 samples.

Authors' processing steps: Amplification with reference gene primers provided the estimates of nucleated cell counts. Profiled with immunoSEQ multiplex PCR; TCRdb holds only in-frame clones, not every one. The V and J calls and clone size are taken from that table; D and trimming were inferred from the DNA. This table holds 130,000 to 150,000 clones, about 79% found once. Assignments of participants to cohorts depended upon their own reported clinical history. Donors in Cohort 3 who had recovered were those with two negative PCRs, healthcare professional clearance, or resolution of their symptoms. The V and J ends lost 5 bases and 2 bases, in that order; junction bases with no gene match: 5. The CDR3 runs to 15 residues. Per germline, CDR1 MDHEN and CDR2 SYDVKM.

This clonotype was sampled from a man aged 50 or older who had recovered from COVID-19. V usage is TRBV28 and J usage is TRBJ2-1; 8 nucleotides align to TRBD1. What was sequenced was PBMCs or T cells enriched from blood (not recorded which). CDR3 DNA: TGTGCCAGCAGTCCTCGGACAGGGCCCTACAATGAGCAGTTCTTC. It codes for CASSPRTGPYNEQFF.